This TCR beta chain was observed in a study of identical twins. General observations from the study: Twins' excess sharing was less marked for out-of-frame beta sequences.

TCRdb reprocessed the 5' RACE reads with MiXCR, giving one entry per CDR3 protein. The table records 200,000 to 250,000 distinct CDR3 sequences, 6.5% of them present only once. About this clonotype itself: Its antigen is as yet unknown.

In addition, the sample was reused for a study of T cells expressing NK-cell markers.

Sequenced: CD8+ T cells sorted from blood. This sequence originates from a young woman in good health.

The CDR3 DNA sequence: TGTGCCAGCACTGCGAACCGTAAGGCCCAGTACTTC. Protein product: CASTANRKAQYF. The chain has TRBV2 and TRBJ2-5; no definite D call. Trimming left V 7 bases short and J 9 bases short, with 15 bases between. This CDR3 comprises 12 residues. Per germline, CDR1 SNHLY and CDR2 FYNNEI.